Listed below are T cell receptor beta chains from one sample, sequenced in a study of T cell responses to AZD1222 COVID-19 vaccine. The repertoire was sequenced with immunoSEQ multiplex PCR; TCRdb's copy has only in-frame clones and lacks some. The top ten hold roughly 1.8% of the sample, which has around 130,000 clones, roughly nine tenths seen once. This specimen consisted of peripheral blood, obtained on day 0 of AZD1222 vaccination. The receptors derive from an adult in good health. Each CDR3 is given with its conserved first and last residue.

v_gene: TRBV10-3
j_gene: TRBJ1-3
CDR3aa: CAISESARSGNTIYF

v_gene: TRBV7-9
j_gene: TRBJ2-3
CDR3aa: CASSLARGLETVDTQYF

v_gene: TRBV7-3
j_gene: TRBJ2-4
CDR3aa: CASSFPGRGENIQYF

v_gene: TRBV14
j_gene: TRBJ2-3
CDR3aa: CASSPLTGSDTQYF

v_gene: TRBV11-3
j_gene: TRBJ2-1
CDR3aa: CASSSDRGSYNEQFF

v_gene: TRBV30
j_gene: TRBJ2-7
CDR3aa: CAWSVLGVRGEQYF

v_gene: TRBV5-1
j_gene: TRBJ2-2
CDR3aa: CASSRGTSANTGELFF

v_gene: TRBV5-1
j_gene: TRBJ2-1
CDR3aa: CASSFRVGLNEQFF

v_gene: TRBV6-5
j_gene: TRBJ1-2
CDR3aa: CASSYGDGRSYGYTF

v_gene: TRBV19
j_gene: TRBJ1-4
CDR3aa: CASTRPTGQGAGRTNEKLFF

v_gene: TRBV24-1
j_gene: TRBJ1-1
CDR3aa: CATSDSGYTEAFF

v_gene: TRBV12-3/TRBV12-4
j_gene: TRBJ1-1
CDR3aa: CASKGGFGTEAFF

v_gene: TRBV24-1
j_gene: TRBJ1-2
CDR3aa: CATSDRGSYGYTF

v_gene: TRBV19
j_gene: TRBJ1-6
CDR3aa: CASSIVSGSSPLHF

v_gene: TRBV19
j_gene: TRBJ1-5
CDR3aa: CASSIQAGVHQPQHF

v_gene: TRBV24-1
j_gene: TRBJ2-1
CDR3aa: CATSGRQGEYKHHNEQFF

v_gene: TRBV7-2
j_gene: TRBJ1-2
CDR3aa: CASSLMVGYTF

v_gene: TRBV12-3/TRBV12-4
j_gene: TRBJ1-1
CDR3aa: CASSPPKNTEAFF

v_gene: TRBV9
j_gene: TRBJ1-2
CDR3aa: CASSAGRDYGYTF

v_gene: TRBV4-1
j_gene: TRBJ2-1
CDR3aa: CASSLNPGTGGEQFF

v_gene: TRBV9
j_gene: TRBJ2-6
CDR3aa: CASSVERGTLPSGANVLTF

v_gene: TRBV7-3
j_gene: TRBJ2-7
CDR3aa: CASSVSGASYEQYF

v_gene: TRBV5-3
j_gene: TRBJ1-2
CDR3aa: CARSLGIQGDPHYGYTF

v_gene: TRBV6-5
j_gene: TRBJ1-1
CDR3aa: CASSRNQNTEAFF

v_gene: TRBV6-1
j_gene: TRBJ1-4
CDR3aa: CASSEGATNEKLFF

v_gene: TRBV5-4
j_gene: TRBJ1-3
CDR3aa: CASSFGGTISGNTIYF

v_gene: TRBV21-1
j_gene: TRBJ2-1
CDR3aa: CASSKGLGGEQFF

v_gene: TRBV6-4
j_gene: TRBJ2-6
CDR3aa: CASSDSKSGANVLTF

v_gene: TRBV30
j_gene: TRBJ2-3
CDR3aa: CAWSGNSDTQYF

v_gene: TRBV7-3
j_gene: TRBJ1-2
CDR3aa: CASSLRGDGYGYTF

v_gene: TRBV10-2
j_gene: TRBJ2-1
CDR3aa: CASSESSGGPQFF

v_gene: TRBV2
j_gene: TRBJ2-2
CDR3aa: CASSEALTEEELFF

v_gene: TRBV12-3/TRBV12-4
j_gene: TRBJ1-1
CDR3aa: CASGPLLLGAFF

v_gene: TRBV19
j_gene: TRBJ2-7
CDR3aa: CASSKQGISYEQYF

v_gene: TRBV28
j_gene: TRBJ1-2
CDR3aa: CASRSWVFGGYTF

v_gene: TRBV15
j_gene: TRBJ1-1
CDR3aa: CATSRAEQNTEAFF

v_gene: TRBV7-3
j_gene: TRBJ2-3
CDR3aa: CASTGGTDTQYF

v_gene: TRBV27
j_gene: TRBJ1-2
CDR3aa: CASSLSFPPPANYGYTF

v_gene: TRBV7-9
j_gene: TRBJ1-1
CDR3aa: CASSLGVSSGAEAFF

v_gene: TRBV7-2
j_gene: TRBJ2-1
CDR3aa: CASSLVRLAVYNEQFF

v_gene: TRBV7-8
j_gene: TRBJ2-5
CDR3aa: CASSLRTEGETQYF

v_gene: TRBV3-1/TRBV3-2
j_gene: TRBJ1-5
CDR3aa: CASSQLNQPQHF

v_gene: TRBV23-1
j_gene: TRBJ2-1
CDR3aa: CASSHLGQVKNNEQFF

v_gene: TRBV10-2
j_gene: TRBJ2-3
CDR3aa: CASNPTGSSTDTQYF

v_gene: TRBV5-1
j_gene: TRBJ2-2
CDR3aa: CASSLSAGDTGELFF

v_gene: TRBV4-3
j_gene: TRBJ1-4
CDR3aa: CASSPVMGTNEKLFF

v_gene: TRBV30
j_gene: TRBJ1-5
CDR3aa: CACSRGPGSAQHF

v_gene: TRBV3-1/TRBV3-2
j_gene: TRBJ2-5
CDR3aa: CASSQEGLAGGPSHETQYF

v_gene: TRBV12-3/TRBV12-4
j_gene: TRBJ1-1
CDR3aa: CASLTLGTEAFF

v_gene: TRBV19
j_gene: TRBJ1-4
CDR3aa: CASSGGDRGRREKLFF

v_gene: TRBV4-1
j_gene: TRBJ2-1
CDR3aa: CASSETRGRHYNEQFF

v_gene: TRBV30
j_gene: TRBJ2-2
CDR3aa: CAWSWTGGTGELFF

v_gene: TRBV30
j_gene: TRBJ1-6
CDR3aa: CAWRIKQGFENSPLHF

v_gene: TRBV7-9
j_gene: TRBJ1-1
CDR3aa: CASSPEAGGTEAFF

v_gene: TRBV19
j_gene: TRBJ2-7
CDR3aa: CASSIRQGVHEQYF